One and the same sample provided the 32 T cell receptor beta chains below, sequenced in a study of a mutant IDH1 vaccine in newly diagnosed glioma. Sample time point: baseline, week 1 (first vaccination visit). As for treatment: pre-vaccination baseline after standard-of-care therapy. Assay used: immunoSEQ multiplex PCR; TCRdb lists only in-frame clones, some missing. The table lists 30,000 to 40,000 clones, around 78% of them singletons. This specimen consisted of PBMCs, obtained from a glioma patient treated with radiotherapy, temozolomide or both. Receptor source: a man aged 35-49 years with glioma. Some clones in this sample may be carry-over from other donors' samples.

V gene TRBV27 combines with J gene TRBJ1-2; D call uncertain. CDR1 and CDR2 from the germline V gene are MNHEY and SMNVEV (reference sequence). The CDR3 spans 13 residues. Trimming stripped 2 bases from V and 8 bases from J, with 12 bases between. The CDR3 reads CASSLMQVLGYTF. Here the CDR3 DNA reads TGTGCCAGCAGTTTAATGCAGGTATTGGGCTACACCTTC.

This rearrangement joins TRBV28 to TRBJ2-7, with a weak D call TRBD1 (5 bases). CDR1 MDHEN and CDR2 SYDVKM come from the germline V gene. The V gene lost 6 bases and the J gene lost 2 bases, with 11 bases spanning the gap. The CDR3 is made up of 13 amino acids. As DNA, the CDR3 is TGTGCCAGCAGACCGACAGAGGCCTACGAGCAGTACTTC. It specifies CASRPTEAYEQYF.

The chain joins TRBV19 to TRBJ2-7; a weak D match, TRBD1 (6 bases). Trimming left V 1 base short and J 5 bases short, with 12 bases between. The germline V gene encodes CDR1 LNHDA and CDR2 SQIVND (reference sequence). The CDR3 consists of 14 residues. In DNA form, the CDR3 reads TGTGCCAGTAGTATAGCCAGGGGTGGCCACGAGCAGTACTTC. It is translated as CASSIARGGHEQYF.

This chain joins TRBV2 and TRBJ2-5; D may be TRBD1 (6 bases). This CDR3 has 15 amino acids. Germline V gives CDR1 SNHLY, CDR2 FYNNEI. V was trimmed by 2 bases and J by 4 bases, leaving 14 bases between them. This CDR3 is CASSELGSRGETQYF. The CDR3 coding sequence is TGTGCCAGCAGTGAACTAGGGAGCAGGGGAGAGACCCAGTACTTC.

The J gene is TRBJ2-2, the V gene TRBV9, with no clear D. Germline V gene sequence: CDR1 SGDLS, CDR2 YYNGEE. Trimming stripped 0 bases from V and 3 bases from J, with 12 bases between. The CDR3 consists of 16 residues. As DNA, the CDR3 is TGTGCCAGCAGCGTAGATCCAGTGGGTTACACCGGGGAGCTGTTTTTT. It specifies CASSVDPVGYTGELFF.

V is TRBV7-8 and J is TRBJ1-6, with 8 bases aligning to TRBD1. The CDR3 spans 19 residues. Germline-derived CDR1 and CDR2 are SGHVS and FQNEAQ. The J segment lost 7 bases and the V segment lost 5 bases, leaving 19 bases of the junction unmatched. The CDR3 sequence is CASSPGGTGDVQGNSPLHF. In nucleotides, the CDR3 is TGTGCCAGCAGCCCAGGTGGGACAGGCGACGTCCAGGGCAATTCACCCCTCCACTTT. Full variable domain (rest looked up from reference TRBV7-8 and TRBJ1-6): GAGVSQSPRYKVAKRGQDVALRCDPISGHVSLFWYQQALGQGPEFLTYFQNEAQLDKSGLPSDRFFAERPEGSVSTLKIQRTQQEDSAVYLCASSPGGTGDVQGNSPLHFGNGTRLTVT.

The chain recombines TRBV2 with TRBJ1-1; D is ambiguous. This CDR3 is 13 amino acids long. The germline V gene has CDR1 SNHLY and CDR2 FYNNEI. V was shortened by 6 bases and J by 7 bases, with 15 bases between the two germline ends. CDR3 protein: CASSDDLGSEAFF. CDR3 coding DNA: TGTGCCAGCAGCGACGACCTGGGTAGTGAAGCTTTCTTT.

The V call is TRBV10-3, the J call TRBJ2-2; D ambiguous. V was cut by 3 bases and J by 3 bases, with 5 bases left in between. The CDR3 is 13 amino acids. Germline assignment: CDR1 ENHRY and CDR2 SYGVKD. CDR3 protein: CAISDGYTGELFF. The CDR3 nucleotides are TGTGCCATCAGTGACGGGTACACCGGGGAGCTGTTTTTT.

This clone was counted between two and nine times. V and J are TRBV7-2 and TRBJ1-1, with D tentatively TRBD1 (6 bases). This CDR3 is built from 14 residues. With 5 bases removed from V and 5 bases from J, the gap between germline ends came to 15 bases. The germline V gene has CDR1 SGHTA and CDR2 FQGNSA. The DNA of the CDR3 is TGTGCCAGCAGCCCCCCCGGGGGGCAAACTGAAGCTTTCTTT. Amino acid sequence: CASSPPGGQTEAFF. Full variable domain (rest looked up from reference TRBV7-2 and TRBJ1-1): GAGVSQSPSNKVTEKGKDVELRCDPISGHTALYWYRQSLGQGLEFLIYFQGNSAPDKSGLPSDRFSAERTGGSVSTLTIQRTQQEDSAVYLCASSPPGGQTEAFFGQGTRLTVV.

This clone appeared once. The chain employs TRBV19 and TRBJ1-3; D call uncertain. Deletions cut 8 bases from V and 4 bases from J, with 12 bases between. The CDR3 contains 13 residues. CDR1 LNHDA and CDR2 SQIVND come from the germline V gene (reference sequence). CDR3 amino acids: CASGQLGGNTIYF. CDR3 sequence (DNA): TGTGCCAGTGGGCAGTTAGGAGGAAACACCATATATTTT. Filled out from reference TRBV19 and TRBJ1-3, the complete variable domain reads DGGITQSPKYLFRKEGQNVTLSCEQNLNHDAMYWYRQDPGQGLRLIYYSQIVNDFQKGDIAEGYSVSREKKESFPLTVTSAQKNPTAFYLCASGQLGGNTIYFGEGSWLTVV.

The chain uses TRBV2 and TRBJ2-1, with no clear D. V was trimmed by 2 bases and J by 0 bases, leaving 8 bases between them. This CDR3 is built from 15 residues. Germline V CDR1 and CDR2: SNHLY, FYNNEI. The CDR3 sequence: CASSESGFSYNEQFF. The CDR3 DNA sequence: TGTGCCAGCAGTGAATCAGGCTTCTCCTACAATGAGCAGTTCTTC.

Only one count was recorded for this clone. This chain uses TRBV5-6 with TRBJ1-5; D unclear. CDR3 length: 13 amino acids. V was pared by 2 bases and J by 9 bases, with 12 bases between. Looked up from germline, CDR1 is SGHDT and CDR2 is YYEEEE. In nucleotides, the CDR3 is TGTGCCAGCAGCTTTGGCAGGTGGAGGCCCCAGCATTTT. It encodes CASSFGRWRPQHF.

The chain uses TRBV6-5 and TRBJ2-3; D unresolved. The CDR3 length is 13 residues. V lost 1 base and J 1 base, leaving 3 bases between the germline ends. Germline V lookup: CDR1 MNHEY, CDR2 SVGAGI. In DNA, the CDR3 is TGTGCCAGCAGTTACTTTCGCACAGATACGCAGTATTTT. Translation gives CASSYFRTDTQYF.

The chain combines TRBV18 with TRBJ2-1; 13 positions agree with TRBD2. The germline V gene encodes CDR1 KGHSH and CDR2 LQKENI. This CDR3 has 18 amino acids. With 5 bases clipped from V and 6 bases from J, the junction kept 13 bases outside the gene matches. Here the CDR3 DNA reads TGTGCCAGCTCATCTACTAGCGGGGGGGCCAATTTCTTCAATGAGCAGTTCTTC. Translating it yields CASSSTSGGANFFNEQFF.

This chain uses TRBV7-2 with TRBJ2-1, with 16 bases matching TRBD2. The CDR3 is made up of 18 amino acids. The trim removed 1 base at V and 7 bases at J, leaving 7 bases unmatched. Per the germline V gene, CDR1 is SGHTA and CDR2 is FQGNSA. CDR3 nucleotide sequence: TGTGCCAGCAGCTTAGGAGGGACTAGCGGGGGGGCCAGGAATGAGCAGTTCTTC. It specifies CASSLGGTSGGARNEQFF.

The rearrangement joins TRBV6-1 to TRBJ2-5; unclear D gene. CDR1 MNHNS and CDR2 SASEGT come from the germline V gene. V lost 7 bases, J lost 7 bases, and 13 bases lay in between. The CDR3 is 12 residues long. Here the CDR3 reads CASTEDLGTQYF. CDR3 coding DNA: TGTGCCAGCACGGAAGATTTGGGGACCCAGTACTTC.

This clone was seen a few times. The chain uses TRBV29-1 and TRBJ1-2, with D unclear. V lost 3 bases to trimming and J lost 0 bases, with 11 bases between them. This CDR3 spans 14 amino acids. Germline V gene data show CDR1 as SQVTM and CDR2 as ANQGSEA. The CDR3 nucleotides are TGCAGCGTTGATTATCGGATAGCTAACTATGGCTACACCTTC. Its protein product is CSVDYRIANYGYTF. The variable domain in full, completed from reference TRBV29-1 and TRBJ1-2, reads SAVISQKPSRDICQRGTSLTIQCQVDSQVTMMFWYRQQPGQSLTLIATANQGSEATYESGFVIDKFPISRPNLTFSTLTVSNMSPEDSSIYLCSVDYRIANYGYTFGSGTRLTVV.

V and J are TRBV6-4 and TRBJ2-6; no reliable D call. Germline CDR1 and CDR2: MRHNA and SNTAGT. The CDR3 runs 14 residues. Between the trimmed V and J ends, which lost 2 bases and 0 bases, there was a span of 2 bases. Written as DNA, the CDR3 is TGTGCCAGCAGTGACGGCTCTGGGGCCAACGTCCTGACTTTC. Translated, it gives CASSDGSGANVLTF.

The V gene is TRBV7-2, the J gene TRBJ1-3, with D hard to call. The CDR3 runs to 15 residues. Trimming cost V 0 bases and J 0 bases, with 6 bases left between them. Germline CDR1 is SGHTA and CDR2 is FQGNSA. As DNA, the CDR3 is TGTGCCAGCAGCTTAGCCTATAGCTCTGGAAACACCATATATTTT. Its translation: CASSLAYSSGNTIYF.

The chain uses TRBV7-2 and TRBJ1-4, with D hard to call. This CDR3 region has 15 residues. From germline, CDR1 is SGHTA and CDR2 FQGNSA. Trimming removed 5 bases at V and 8 bases at J, with 18 bases between. CDR3 in amino acids: CASSLLGQSEEKLFF. CDR3 nucleotides: TGTGCCAGCAGCCTACTCGGTCAGAGCGAGGAAAAACTGTTTTTT.

The CDR3 sequence: CAWSVVSDTQYF. CDR3 sequence (DNA): TGTGCCTGGAGTGTAGTTTCAGATACGCAGTATTTT. V usage is TRBV30 and J usage is TRBJ2-3; D gene uncertain. V was clipped by 0 bases and J by 4 bases, with 5 bases between them. Germline V gene sequence: CDR1 GTSNPN, CDR2 SVGIG (reference sequence). The CDR3 length is 12 residues. The full variable domain, its missing parts supplied by reference TRBV30 and TRBJ2-3, is SQTIHQWPATLVQPVGSPLSLECTVEGTSNPNLYWYRQAAGRGLQLLFYSVGIGQISSEVPQNLSASRPQDRQFILSSKKLLLSDSGFYLCAWSVVSDTQYFGPGTRLTVL.

The genes are TRBV5-1 and TRBJ1-3, with D possibly matching TRBD1 (5 bases). This CDR3 has 15 amino acids. Germline CDR1 is SGHRS and CDR2 is YFSETQ. Trimming cost V 3 bases and J 3 bases, with 13 bases left between them. For the CDR3, the DNA is TGCGCCAGCAGCTCAGGACCTGACAGTGGAAACACCATATATTTT. Translated, it gives CASSSGPDSGNTIYF.

The genes are TRBV4-2 and TRBJ1-4; weak D call: TRBD1 (5 bases). This CDR3 is built from 15 residues. CDR1 is LGHNA, CDR2 YNFKEQ, per germline. The V end lost 1 base, the J end lost 8 bases, and 14 bases lay between the germline ends. This chain's CDR3 is CASSQGGTRGEKLFF. The DNA of the CDR3 is TGTGCCAGCAGCCAAGGAGGAACTCGGGGGGAAAAACTGTTTTTT.

Regarding this clone: The junction departs from the called germline gene at one end, perhaps through a read error. This chain joins TRBV2 and TRBJ1-1; a possible D gene is TRBD1 (5 bases). The CDR3 contains 14 residues. Germline CDR1 is SNHLY and CDR2 is FYNNEI. CDR3: CASREGALNTEAFF. The CDR3 DNA is TGTGCCAGCAGAGAAGGGGCGTTGAACACTGAAGCTTTCTTT.

The genes are TRBV10-2 and TRBJ1-1; D not certain. The CDR3 has 14 residues. V lost 7 bases, J lost 2 bases, and 14 bases lay in between. CDR1 is WSHSY, CDR2 SAAADI, per germline. CDR3: CASKGPQVNTEAFF. The CDR3 DNA sequence: TGCGCCAGCAAGGGTCCGCAGGTTAACACTGAAGCTTTCTTT.

The chain couples TRBV28 to TRBJ2-7; D is undetermined. The CDR3 has 15 residues. Germline loops: CDR1 MDHEN, CDR2 SYDVKM. Trimming left V 3 bases short and J 3 bases short, with 15 bases between. The CDR3 loop reads CASSLPRAGNYEQYF. CDR3 DNA: TGTGCCAGCAGTTTGCCCAGAGCCGGTAACTACGAGCAGTACTTC.

This clone was observed a single time. V gene TRBV18 combines with J gene TRBJ1-3; D is unresolved. Germline assignment: CDR1 KGHSH and CDR2 LQKENI. V lost 1 base to trimming and J lost 0 bases, with 10 bases between them. The CDR3 has 16 amino acids. The CDR3: CASSPLSDLSGNTIYF. The CDR3 DNA follows: TGTGCCAGCTCACCACTCTCAGACCTCTCTGGAAACACCATATATTTT.

Regarding this clone: Mismatch with germline at one junction end may stem from a read error. This chain connects TRBV29-1 to TRBJ2-3, with D perhaps matching TRBD1 (5 bases). The CDR3 is 15 amino acids. Germline assignment: CDR1 SQVTM and CDR2 ANQGSEA. CDR3 loop: CSVEELLGATDTQYF. CDR3 nucleotides: TGCAGCGTCGAAGAATTATTAGGGGCCACAGATACGCAGTATTTT.

The rearrangement links TRBV20-1 to TRBJ1-1; D is perhaps TRBD1 (5 bases). Germline V gives CDR1 DFQATT, CDR2 SNEGSKA (reference sequence). V lost 6 bases and J 5 bases, leaving 10 bases between the germline ends. The CDR3 has 11 residues. The CDR3 DNA reads as TGCAGTGCCTCTTGGGGGACTGAAGCTTTCTTT. Translation: CSASWGTEAFF.

The chain uses TRBV18 and TRBJ1-4; D might be TRBD1 (6 bases). Germline CDR1 and CDR2: KGHSH and LQKENI. Trimming stripped 3 bases from V and 0 bases from J, with 29 bases between. The length of the CDR3 is 22 residues. CDR3 in amino acids: CASSPTLSTFERRGATNEKLFF. In DNA, the CDR3 is TGTGCCAGCTCACCGACCCTTTCCACTTTCGAAAGGAGGGGGGCAACTAATGAAAAACTGTTTTTT.

The rearrangement uses TRBV5-5 and TRBJ1-2; 9 positions match TRBD1. CDR3 size: 15 residues. V lost 2 bases, J lost 4 bases, and 6 bases stayed unmatched. CDR1 and CDR2 from the germline V gene are SGHKS and YYEKEE (reference sequence). The CDR3 loop is CASSFATGGGYGYTF. DNA for the CDR3: TGTGCCAGCAGCTTTGCGACAGGGGGAGGCTATGGCTACACCTTC.

This chain uses TRBV6-5 with TRBJ1-2, with TRBD1 matching 7 bases. V lost 2 bases to trimming and J lost 6 bases; unmatched junction nucleotides: 6. Germline V gives CDR1 MNHEY, CDR2 SVGAGI. CDR3 length: 14 residues. CDR3 in DNA: TGTGCCAGCAGTTACAGGGGGCAATATGATGGCTACACCTTC. Translation: CASSYRGQYDGYTF.